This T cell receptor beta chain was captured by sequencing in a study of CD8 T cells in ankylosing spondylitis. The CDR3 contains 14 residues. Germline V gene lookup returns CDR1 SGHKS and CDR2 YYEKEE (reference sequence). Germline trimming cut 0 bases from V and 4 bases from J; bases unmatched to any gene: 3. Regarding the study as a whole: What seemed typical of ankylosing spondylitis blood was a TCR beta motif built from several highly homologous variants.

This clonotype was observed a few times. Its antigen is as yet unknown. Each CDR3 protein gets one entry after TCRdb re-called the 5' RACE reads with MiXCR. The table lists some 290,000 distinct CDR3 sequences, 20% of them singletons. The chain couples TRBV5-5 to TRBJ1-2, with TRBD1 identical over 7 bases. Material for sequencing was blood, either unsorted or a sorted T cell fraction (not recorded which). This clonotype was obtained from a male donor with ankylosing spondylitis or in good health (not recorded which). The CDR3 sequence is CASSLGGQSYGYTF. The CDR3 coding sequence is TGTGCCAGCAGCTTGGGGGGACAGAGCTATGGCTACACCTTC.